Listed below are T cell receptor beta chains from one sample, sequenced in a study of T cell responses to AZD1222 COVID-19 vaccine. The assay was immunoSEQ multiplex PCR, and TCRdb's table has in-frame clones only and misses some. The sample includes approximately 170,000 clones, about nine tenths of them seen just once. This specimen was peripheral blood, taken on day 0 of AZD1222 vaccination. The origin of the receptors is an adult in good health. Each CDR3 is given with its conserved first and last residue. The order of the fields is J gene, V gene, clone size, D gene, CDR3 DNA, CDR3 protein. A D gene is named only where the DNA matches it firmly. The size field is filled for only some rows; it gives once, few, many or a size class.

TRBJ2-3,TRBV6-5,.,TRBD2,TGTGCCAGCAGTTACTCCTCTAGCGGGAGGCTAGATACGCAGTATTTT,CASSYSSSGRLDTQYF
TRBJ2-5,TRBV27,once,.,TGTGCCAGCAGGGGGGGTGGGGAAGAGACCCAGTACTTC,CASRGGGEETQYF
TRBJ2-3,TRBV4-1,.,.,TGCGCCAGCAGCCAAGTGGGGATCCAAGATACGCAGTATTTT,CASSQVGIQDTQYF
TRBJ2-2,TRBV7-9,.,TRBD2,TGTGCCAGCAGCTCCGAATTAGCGGGGGCGAACACCGGGGAGCTGTTTTTT,CASSSELAGANTGELFF
TRBJ1-5,TRBV5-8,.,.,TGTGCCAGCAGCTCCGGGGCCCATAGCAATCAGCCCCAGCATTTT,CASSSGAHSNQPQHF
TRBJ1-3,TRBV4-3,.,.,TGCGCCAGCAGCCAAGATCTTGGGGAGGCGTGGGGAAACACCATATATTTT,CASSQDLGEAWGNTIYF
TRBJ2-4,TRBV20-1,.,.,TGCAGTGCCAGTCCAGCCAAAAACATTCAGTACTTC,CSASPAKNIQYF
TRBJ1-6,TRBV5-5,.,TRBD1,TGTGCCAGCGCGGGGGGACAGGGGGCGAATGGTTCACCCCTCCACTTT,CASAGGQGANGSPLHF
TRBJ2-3,TRBV6-5,.,.,TGTGCCAGCACCCACCAAACCCGGCGCACAGATACGCAGTATTTT,CASTHQTRRTDTQYF
TRBJ2-7,TRBV5-5,.,.,TGTGCCAGCAGCGCAGCTCCCGACCCTGTCCAGTCCGAGCAGTACTTC,CASSAAPDPVQSEQYF
TRBJ1-3,TRBV5-1,.,TRBD1,TGCGCCAGCAGCTTGGGGACAGGGGCCGCGAACACCATATATTTT,CASSLGTGAANTIYF